This is a list of T cell receptor beta chains from one sample in a study of blood T cell repertoires in COVID-19. Using immunoSEQ multiplex PCR, the repertoire was profiled, and TCRdb retains in-frame clones only, with some absent. The data contain 130,000 or so clones, about four fifths of them singletons. The specimen sequenced was PBMCs or T cells enriched from blood (not recorded which). Receptor source: a man aged 45-60 years who had recovered from COVID-19. The conserved cysteine and the conserved F or W are not part of the CDR3 here. The order of the fields is V gene, J gene, CDR3 protein.

V gene: TRBV27
J gene: TRBJ2-1
CDR3 protein: ASSFGTGSNEQF

V gene: TRBV5-5
J gene: TRBJ1-6
CDR3 protein: ASSLGGWEGNSPLH

V gene: TRBV3-1/TRBV3-2
J gene: TRBJ2-4
CDR3 protein: ASSQFPSGGFDIQY

V gene: TRBV28
J gene: TRBJ1-1
CDR3 protein: ASSLGAPPEAF

V gene: TRBV2
J gene: TRBJ2-7
CDR3 protein: ATTAGLEYEQY

V gene: TRBV5-6
J gene: TRBJ1-3
CDR3 protein: ASSLAGTGGNTIY

V gene: TRBV4-2
J gene: TRBJ2-3
CDR3 protein: ASSQVGGAPDPGTQY

V gene: TRBV19
J gene: TRBJ1-2
CDR3 protein: ASSIDGTGNYGYT

V gene: TRBV7-9
J gene: TRBJ1-6
CDR3 protein: ASSSGTGSLISPLH

V gene: TRBV12-3/TRBV12-4
J gene: TRBJ2-5
CDR3 protein: ASGPQSGETQY

V gene: TRBV11-3
J gene: TRBJ2-1
CDR3 protein: ASSLDQTGTGAYNEQF

V gene: TRBV10-3
J gene: TRBJ2-7
CDR3 protein: AIRSAGGTYEQY

V gene: TRBV5-4
J gene: TRBJ1-1
CDR3 protein: ASSLQGKGAEAF

V gene: TRBV21-1
J gene: TRBJ1-4
CDR3 protein: ASSKVSNEKLF

V gene: TRBV15
J gene: TRBJ1-1
CDR3 protein: ATSGSISRDRRDTEAF

V gene: TRBV10-3
J gene: TRBJ1-1
CDR3 protein: AISVSTVNTEAF

V gene: TRBV12-5
J gene: TRBJ2-1
CDR3 protein: ASGLTRGGSYNEQF

V gene: TRBV7-3
J gene: TRBJ2-3
CDR3 protein: ASSSRSGSTDTQY

V gene: TRBV7-7
J gene: TRBJ2-3
CDR3 protein: ASSLPGPGQY

V gene: TRBV7-8
J gene: TRBJ2-4
CDR3 protein: ASSIPGVQEDIQY

V gene: TRBV7-9
J gene: TRBJ1-4
CDR3 protein: ASSSLRGSTNEKLF